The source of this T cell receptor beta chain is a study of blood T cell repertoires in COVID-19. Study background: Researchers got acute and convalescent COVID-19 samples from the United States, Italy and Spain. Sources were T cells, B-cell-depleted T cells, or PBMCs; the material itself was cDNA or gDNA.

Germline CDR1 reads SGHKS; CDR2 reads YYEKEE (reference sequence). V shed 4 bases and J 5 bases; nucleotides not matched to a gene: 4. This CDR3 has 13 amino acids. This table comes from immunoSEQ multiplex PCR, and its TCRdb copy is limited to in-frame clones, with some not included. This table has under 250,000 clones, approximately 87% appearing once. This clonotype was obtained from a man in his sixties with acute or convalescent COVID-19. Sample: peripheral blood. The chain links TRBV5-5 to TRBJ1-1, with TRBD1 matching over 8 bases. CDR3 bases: TGTGCCAGCAGCGGCAGGGGGCGGACTGAAGCTTTCTTT. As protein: CASSGRGRTEAFF. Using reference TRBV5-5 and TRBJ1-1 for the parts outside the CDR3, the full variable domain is DAGVTQSPTHLIKTRGQQVTLRCSPISGHKSVSWYQQVLGQGPQFIFQYYEKEERGRGNFPDRFSARQFPNYSSELNVNALLLGDSALYLCASSGRGRTEAFFGQGTRLTVV.